This is a list of T cell receptor beta chains from one sample in a study of tumor-infiltrating lymphocytes in primary liver carcinoma. Each CDR3 protein gets one entry after TCRdb re-called the multiplex PCR reads with MiXCR. Of around 330,000 distinct CDR3 sequences listed, around 50% are singletons. The sequenced sample was peripheral blood. These receptors were collected from a woman aged 25 to 39 with primary liver carcinoma and hepatitis B virus infection. CDR3s include the opening cysteine and the closing phenylalanine or tryptophan. The D gene is left open where the match is weak. Not every row has a clone size; where given, it reads once, few, many or a size class.

D,V,J,size,CDR3,DNA
TRBD2,TRBV14,TRBJ2-7,-,CASSQPRTSGSNEQYF,TGTGCCAGCAGCCAACCTAGGACTAGCGGGAGTAACGAGCAGTACTTC
TRBD2,TRBV29-1,TRBJ2-3,-,CSVVLAGPNTQYF,TGCAGCGTTGTACTAGCGGGGCCCAATACGCAGTATTTT
-,TRBV28,TRBJ2-6,few,CASSPGKGAGANVLTF,TGTGCCAGCAGCCCGGGAAAGGGAGCTGGGGCCAACGTCCTGACTTTC
-,TRBV12-3/TRBV12-4,TRBJ2-1,many,CASSPGQDYNEQFF,TGTGCCAGCAGTCCTGGACAAGACTACAATGAGCAGTTCTTC
TRBD1,TRBV6-5,TRBJ2-2,-,CASKKGQVRFTVELFF,TGTGCCAGCAAGAAAGGACAGGTCCGGTTTACCGTGGAGCTGTTTTTT
-,TRBV10-3,TRBJ2-1,-,CAISDIGRSYNEQFF,TGTGCCATCAGTGATATTGGCAGATCCTACAATGAGCAGTTCTTC
TRBD2,TRBV7-8,TRBJ2-3,-,CASSFQFSGLAGADTQYF,TGTGCCAGCAGCTTCCAATTCTCGGGACTAGCGGGAGCAGATACGCAGTATTTT
TRBD2,TRBV11-2,TRBJ2-7,-,CTSSRPTSGQPGDEQYF,TGTACCAGCAGCCGACCGACTAGCGGACAACCTGGGGATGAGCAGTACTTC
-,TRBV30,TRBJ2-5,-,CAWTSGSLNGETQYF,TGTGCCTGGACGTCAGGGAGCCTAAACGGGGAGACCCAGTACTTC
-,TRBV6-2/TRBV6-3,TRBJ2-6,-,CASSYRGAGASALTF,TGTGCCAGCAGTTACCGGGGAGCTGGGGCCAGCGCCCTGACTTTC
-,TRBV6-2/TRBV6-3,TRBJ2-1,once,CVSSHPFGGRVYEQFF,TGTGTCAGCAGTCACCCTTTCGGGGGCAGGGTCTATGAGCAGTTCTTC
TRBD2,TRBV11-2,TRBJ2-1,-,CASRTSRIYNEQFF,TGTGCCAGCAGGACTAGCAGGATCTACAATGAGCAATTCTTC
-,TRBV14,TRBJ2-3,-,CASSQGLAGGHTDTQYF,TGTGCCAGCAGCCAAGGTTTAGCTGGAGGCCACACAGATACGCAGTATTTT
-,TRBV13,TRBJ2-1,once,CASVGGGYNEQFF,TGTGCCAGCGTCGGGGGAGGCTACAATGAGCAGTTCTTC
TRBD1,TRBV5-1,TRBJ2-6,-,CASSAGQGRSGANVLTF,TGCGCCAGCAGCGCGGGACAGGGAAGATCTGGGGCCAACGTCCTGACTTTC
-,TRBV5-4,TRBJ2-7,few,CASSRSDEQYF,TGTGCCAGCAGCCGTTCCGACGAGCAGTACTTC
-,TRBV4-1,TRBJ2-3,-,CASSQASSTDTQYF,TGCGCCAGCAGCCAAGCGTCTAGCACAGATACGCAGTATTTT
-,TRBV6-2/TRBV6-3,TRBJ2-5,-,CVSRGDWLETQYF,TGTGTCAGCAGGGGAGACTGGCTGGAGACCCAGTACTTC
-,TRBV29-1,TRBJ1-1,-,CSDDTGKGIDAFF,TGCAGCGATGATACAGGGAAGGGCATTGACGCTTTCTTT
-,TRBV10-3,TRBJ2-7,many,CAIGRGTPGSYEQYF,TGTGCCATCGGGAGAGGGACACCAGGGTCGTACGAGCAGTACTTC
TRBD2,TRBV6-2/TRBV6-3,TRBJ2-5,once,CASSYSPGLAGLQETLYF,TGTGCCAGCAGTTACTCCCCAGGACTAGCGGGCCTACAAGAGACCTTGTACTTC
-,TRBV11-2,TRBJ2-1,few,CASSPSRVQEQFF,TGTGCCAGCAGCCCAAGCCGCGTGCAAGAGCAGTTCTTC
-,TRBV11-2,TRBJ2-1,-,CVSNGSSYNEQFF,TGTGTCAGCAACGGAAGCTCCTACAATGAGCAGTTCTTC
TRBD1,TRBV5-4,TRBJ1-2,many,CASGDSTRFGGYTF,TGTGCCAGTGGGGACAGTACCCGGTTTGGTGGCTACACCTTC
-,TRBV4-2,TRBJ2-1,many,CASSQVGLFEQFF,TGTGCCAGCAGCCAGGTTGGACTTTTTGAGCAGTTCTTC
-,TRBV6-5,TRBJ1-2,many,CASTSRGRPGYGYTF,TGTGCCAGCACCTCCCGAGGGCGGCCCGGCTATGGCTACACCTTC
-,TRBV28,TRBJ2-2,-,CASSLAAGTGELFF,TGTGCCAGCAGTTTAGCCGCGGGCACCGGGGAGCTGTTTTTT
-,TRBV19,TRBJ2-1,-,CASRKRGEYEHFF,TGTGCCAGTAGGAAGCGCGGGGAGTATGAGCACTTCTTC
-,TRBV28,TRBJ2-7,few,CASSPSLGQSKGQYF,TGTGCCAGCAGTCCCAGCCTAGGACAGAGCAAGGGGCAGTACTTC
TRBD2,TRBV13,TRBJ2-1,-,CASSILTPGTNSYNEQFF,TGTGCCAGCAGCATCCTAACCCCCGGGACTAATAGCTACAATGAGCAGTTCTTC
TRBD1,TRBV6-5,TRBJ2-5,-,CASSRDRGQETQYF,TGTGCCAGTAGTCGGGACAGGGGGCAAGAGACCCAGTACTTC
-,TRBV7-9,TRBJ2-1,few,CASSLMTPYVRQFF,TGTGCCAGCAGCTTGATGACACCCTATGTAAGGCAGTTCTTC
-,TRBV11-2,TRBJ1-2,-,CASSPQAYSYTF,TGTGCCAGTAGCCCTCAGGCATATAGCTACACCTTC
-,TRBV28,TRBJ2-7,-,CASSTDKTYVQYF,TGTGCCAGCAGCACGGACAAAACTTACGTGCAGTACTTC
TRBD2,TRBV10-3,TRBJ2-7,once,CAIGRDRDNEQYF,TGTGCCATCGGGAGGGACCGGGATAACGAGCAGTACTTC
TRBD1,TRBV12-3/TRBV12-4,TRBJ2-7,-,CVSSLMTGAALEQYF,TGTGTCAGCAGTTTAATGACAGGGGCGGCCTTGGAGCAGTACTTC
-,TRBV29-1,TRBJ1-2,many,CSVVDGSGGYTF,TGCAGCGTTGTCGACGGTTCGGGCGGCTACACCTTC
-,TRBV9,TRBJ2-7,-,CVSSVDLATEQYF,TGTGTCAGCAGCGTAGATCTCGCGACCGAGCAGTACTTC
-,TRBV30,TRBJ2-7,few,CAWSVREYEQYF,TGTGCCTGGAGTGTACGCGAGTACGAGCAGTACTTC
TRBD2,TRBV6-5,TRBJ2-3,-,CASRPSGSPADTQYF,TGTGCCAGCAGACCCAGCGGGAGCCCCGCAGATACGCAGTATTTT
TRBD1,TRBV5-6,TRBJ2-3,few,CASSLPGTGFSIDTQYF,TGTGCCAGCAGCTTGCCCGGGACAGGGTTTAGCATAGATACGCAGTATTTT
-,TRBV7-9,TRBJ2-7,few,CASSPRDRFEQYF,TGTGCCAGCAGCCCGCGAGATAGATTTGAGCAGTACTTC
TRBD2,TRBV30,TRBJ2-2,-,CAWSGWLAGAGNTGELFF,TGTGCCTGGAGCGGGTGGTTAGCGGGTGCCGGGAACACCGGGGAGCTGTTTTTC
-,TRBV29-1,TRBJ2-5,many,CSVDGAPGQETQYF,TGCAGCGTTGATGGGGCTCCCGGCCAAGAGACCCAGTACTTC
TRBD1,TRBV7-8,TRBJ1-2,few,CASSLGDRVSSGYTF,TGTGCCAGCAGCTTAGGAGACAGGGTGTCTTCTGGCTACACCTTC
TRBD2,TRBV29-1,TRBJ2-3,many,CSVAPGGLTDTQYF,TGCAGCGTTGCCCCGGGAGGGCTTACAGATACGCAGTATTTT
-,TRBV5-5,TRBJ1-4,-,CASSTLTDFEKLFF,TGTGCCAGCAGCACCCTGACAGACTTTGAAAAACTGTTTTTT
-,TRBV13,TRBJ1-1,-,CASSLGGLCIGGTEAFF,TGTGCCAGCAGTTTAGGAGGGTTATGTATTGGGGGCACTGAAGCTTTCTTT
-,TRBV6-1,TRBJ2-7,few,CASSDNWGNSYEQYF,TGTGCCAGCAGTGATAATTGGGGAAACTCCTACGAGCAGTACTTC
-,TRBV30,TRBJ2-2,-,CAWREDANTGELFF,TGTGCCTGGAGAGAGGACGCGAACACCGGGGAGCTGTTTTTT
-,TRBV5-4,TRBJ2-5,once,CASGLARERETQYF,TGTGCCAGCGGCTTGGCCCGAGAGCGGGAGACCCAGTACTTC
TRBD2,TRBV6-5,TRBJ2-7,-,CASRRTSGTYEQYF,TGTGCCAGCCGACGGACTAGCGGAACCTACGAGCAGTACTTC
TRBD2,TRBV6-6,TRBJ2-1,-,CTSTPSGTYNEQFF,TGTACCAGCACCCCCAGCGGGACCTACAATGAGCAGTTCTTC
-,TRBV7-7,TRBJ1-5,-,CASSLDWGQPQHF,TGTGCTAGCAGCTTAGACTGGGGGCAGCCCCAGCATTTT
-,TRBV13,TRBJ2-4,many,CASSLASAKNIQYF,TGTGCCAGCAGCTTGGCAAGCGCCAAAAACATTCAGTACTTC
TRBD2,TRBV24-1,TRBJ2-1,-,CATSVSGRDRFF,TGTGCCACCAGTGTGAGCGGGAGGGACCGGTTCTTC
-,TRBV6-2/TRBV6-3,TRBJ1-6,-,CASSYKLGNPPLHF,TGTGCCAGCAGTTATAAGTTGGGGAACCCACCCCTCCACTTT
TRBD2,TRBV4-1,TRBJ2-3,few,CASSQEGRSGGTDTQYF,TGCGCCAGCAGCCAAGAGGGGCGGAGCGGGGGGACAGATACGCAGTATTTT
TRBD1,TRBV28,TRBJ1-1,-,CASSIYGQGYTEAFF,TGTGCCAGCAGTATATACGGACAGGGCTACACTGAAGCTTTCTTT
-,TRBV11-2,TRBJ1-3,once,CASSLGNTVYF,TGTGCCAGCAGCTTGGGGAACACCGTATATTTT